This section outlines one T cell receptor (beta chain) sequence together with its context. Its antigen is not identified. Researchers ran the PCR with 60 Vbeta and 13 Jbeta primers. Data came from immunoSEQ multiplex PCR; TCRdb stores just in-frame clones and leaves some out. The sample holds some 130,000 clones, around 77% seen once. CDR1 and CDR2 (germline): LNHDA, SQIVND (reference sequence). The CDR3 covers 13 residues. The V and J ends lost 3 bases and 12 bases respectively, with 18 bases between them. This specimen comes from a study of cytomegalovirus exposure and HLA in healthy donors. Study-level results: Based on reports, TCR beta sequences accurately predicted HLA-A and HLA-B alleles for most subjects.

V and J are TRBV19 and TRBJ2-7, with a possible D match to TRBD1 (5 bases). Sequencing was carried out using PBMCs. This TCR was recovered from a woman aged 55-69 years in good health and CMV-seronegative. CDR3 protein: CASSIRPTDPLYF. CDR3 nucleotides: TGTGCCAGTAGTATTCGCCCGACAGACCCGTTGTACTTC.